The 13 T cell receptor beta chains presented below share a single source sample, sequenced in a study of blood T cells in healthy people across ages. A second PCR of roughly 7 to 11 cycles used a sample-barcoded 5' primer and a J-beta primer mix. Via MiXCR, TCRdb re-called the 5' RACE reads, giving one row per CDR3 protein. Of some 1.4 million distinct CDR3 sequences in the sample, roughly 40% are singletons; the top ten hold under 8%. Sequenced sample: blood. All receptors come from a woman aged 18-29 years in good health.

The CDR3 reads CSADRTGDNTEAFF. The CDR3, as DNA: TGCAGTGCTGACAGGACAGGGGATAACACTGAAGCTTTCTTT. The V call is TRBV20-1, the J call TRBJ1-1, with 9 bases identical to TRBD1. Germline loops: CDR1 DFQATT, CDR2 SNEGSKA (reference sequence). With 5 bases clipped from V and 2 bases from J, the junction kept 6 bases outside the gene matches. This CDR3 is built from 14 residues.

V gene TRBV20-1 combines with J gene TRBJ2-7, with a weak D call TRBD1 (6 bases). The CDR3 covers 14 residues. Germline V CDR1 and CDR2: DFQATT, SNEGSKA (reference sequence). V was cut by 0 bases and J by 3 bases, with 12 bases left in between. CDR3 coding DNA: TGCAGTGCTAGAGACGTAGAGGGGGTCTACGAGCAGTACTTC. Amino acids: CSARDVEGVYEQYF.

This clonotype was detected only a few times. The chain recombines TRBV18 with TRBJ2-4; a possible D gene is TRBD2 (5 bases). Gene TRBJ2-7 matches the end of the DNA better, so the J call may be wrong. In germline, CDR1 is KGHSH, CDR2 LQKENI. CDR3 length equals 15 residues. The CDR3 reads CASSPGGQKSYEQYF. Written as DNA, the CDR3 is TGTGCCAGCTCACCAGGCGGGCAGAAGAGCTACGAGCAGTACTTC.

This clonotype was seen only a few times. The chain employs TRBV9 and TRBJ2-1, with no clear D. Between the trimmed V and J ends, which lost 4 bases and 8 bases, there was a span of 10 bases. Germline CDR1 reads SGDLS; CDR2 reads YYNGEE. The CDR3 is 12 amino acids. The CDR3: CASSSYVYEQFF. CDR3 coding DNA: TGTGCCAGCAGCTCTTACGTGTATGAGCAGTTCTTC.

The chain combines TRBV12-3 or TRBV12-4 with TRBJ2-7; 7 nucleotides agree with TRBD2. Trimming cost V 3 bases and J 3 bases; bases outside gene matches: 20. CDR3 size: 19 residues. CDR3 region: CASSFTWTSSTKRNYEQYF. The CDR3 region has the DNA TGTGCCAGCAGTTTCACCTGGACTAGTAGCACGAAGAGGAACTACGAGCAGTACTTC.

The chain is built from TRBV10-3 and TRBJ2-7; 8 bases align to TRBD1. The CDR3 sequence is 14 residues long. V shed 11 bases, J shed 1 base, and the junction held 10 bases outside the gene matches. Germline CDR1 is ENHRY and CDR2 is SYGVKD. CDR3 region: CAADPGTGSYEQYF. Here the CDR3 DNA reads TGTGCCGCGGATCCCGGGACAGGTTCCTACGAGCAGTACTTC.

The V gene is TRBV20-1, the J gene TRBJ2-1, with D maybe TRBD2 (5 bases). CDR1 is DFQATT, CDR2 SNEGSKA, per germline (reference sequence). The CDR3 is made up of 14 amino acids. V lost 3 bases to trimming and J lost 2 bases, with 11 bases between them. CDR3 in amino acids: CSARRAEPYNEQFF. The CDR3 nucleotides read TGCAGTGCTAGGCGAGCGGAGCCCTACAATGAGCAGTTCTTC.

V gene TRBV25-1 combines with J gene TRBJ1-4; D ambiguous. The CDR3 loop spans 15 amino acids. Germline V gene lookup returns CDR1 MGHDK and CDR2 SYGVNS. Deletions cut 1 base from V and 4 bases from J, with 10 bases between. The CDR3 DNA reads as TGTGCCAGCAGTGAATCTGGGGTCATTAATGAAAAACTGTTTTTT. Its translation: CASSESGVINEKLFF. The entire variable domain, with the rest obtained from reference TRBV25-1 and TRBJ1-4, is as follows: EADIYQTPRYLVIGTGKKITLECSQTMGHDKMYWYQQDPGMELHLIHYSYGVNSTEKGDLSSESTVSRIRTEHFPLTLESARPSHTSQYLCASSESGVINEKLFFGSGTQLSVL.

The V gene is TRBV28, the J gene TRBJ2-7, with D perhaps matching TRBD1 (6 bases). This CDR3 is 15 amino acids long. Germline assignment: CDR1 MDHEN and CDR2 SYDVKM. Trimming removed 2 bases at V and 2 bases at J, with 13 bases between. The CDR3 sequence is CASSLGGLGTYEQYF. In DNA, the CDR3 is TGTGCCAGCAGTTTAGGGGGCTTAGGGACCTACGAGCAGTACTTC.

The chain is built from TRBV20-1 and TRBJ1-6; TRBD1 aligns across 10 bases. The CDR3 sequence is 13 residues long. The germline gives CDR1 DFQATT, CDR2 SNEGSKA (reference sequence). Trimming at V came to 5 bases and at J to 8 bases, leaving 3 bases not matched to a gene. In nucleotides, the CDR3 is TGCAGTGCTCCGGGACAGGGGTATTCACCCCTCCACTTT. The encoded protein is CSAPGQGYSPLHF.

Comments on this clonotype: Mismatch with germline at one junction end may stem from a read error. The rearrangement links TRBV3-1 to TRBJ2-1, with D perhaps matching TRBD1 (6 bases). The germline V gene has CDR1 LGHDT and CDR2 YNNKEL (reference sequence). This CDR3 is built from 17 residues. CDR3 sequence reads: CASSQGIDRSSYNGQFF. In nucleotides, the CDR3 is TGTGCCAGCAGCCAGGGGATCGACAGGAGCTCCTACAATGGGCAGTTCTTC.

This clonotype has only a few counts. The chain has TRBV20-1 and TRBJ2-5; 10 nucleotides line up with TRBD2. CDR1 and CDR2 (germline): DFQATT, SNEGSKA (reference sequence). J lost 11 bases, V lost 3 bases, and 12 bases had no gene match. The CDR3 spans 14 residues. CDR3 residues: CSASPGTSVNEQYF. In DNA, the CDR3 is TGCAGTGCTAGTCCCGGGACTAGCGTCAATGAGCAGTACTTC.

This clonotype appeared a single time. This sequence joins TRBV7-9 and TRBJ2-3, with 12 positions matching TRBD2. Germline loops: CDR1 SEHNR, CDR2 FQNEAQ (reference sequence). This CDR3 comprises 15 residues. J gave up 4 bases and V 5 bases, and 4 bases lay outside the gene matches. The CDR3 loop is CASSTRTSGADTQYF. CDR3 in DNA: TGTGCCAGCAGCACCCGGACTAGCGGGGCAGATACGCAGTATTTT.